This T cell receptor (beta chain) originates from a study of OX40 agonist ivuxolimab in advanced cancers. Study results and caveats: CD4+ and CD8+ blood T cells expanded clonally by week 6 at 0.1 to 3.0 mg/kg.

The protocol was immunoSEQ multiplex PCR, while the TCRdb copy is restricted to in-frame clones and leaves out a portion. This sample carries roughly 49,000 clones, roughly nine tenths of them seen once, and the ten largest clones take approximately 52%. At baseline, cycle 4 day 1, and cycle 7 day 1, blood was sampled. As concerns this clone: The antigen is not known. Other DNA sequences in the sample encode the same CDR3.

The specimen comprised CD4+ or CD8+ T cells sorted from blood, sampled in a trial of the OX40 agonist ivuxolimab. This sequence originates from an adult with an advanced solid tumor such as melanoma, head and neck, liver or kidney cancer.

CDR3 sequence reads: CASSQSQGRGNNEQFF. CDR3 nucleotide sequence: TGCGCCAGCAGTCAATCGCAAGGCCGGGGGAACAATGAGCAGTTCTTC. This chain joins TRBV23-1 and TRBJ2-1; D perhaps matches TRBD2 (6 bases). TRBV23-1 is marked as an open reading frame, function uncertain. This CDR3 spans 16 amino acids. Trimming shortened V by 0 bases and J by 5 bases, and 14 bases separated the two germline ends.